This T cell receptor (beta chain) was captured by sequencing in a study of molecular identifiers for immune sequencing clone quantification. Study results and caveats: Among effectors, clones above 20 RNA copies held over 98% of molecules; among naive cells, under 1%. In cases of identical TCR molecules sharing a barcode, highly expanded clone sizes could be underestimated.

Sorted naive CD8 T cells were those defined as CD8+CD4-CCR7+CD45RA+. It was with previously described methods and listed TCR primers that bulk TCR libraries were made. TCRdb re-analysed the PCR reads in MiXCR, keeping a single row per CDR3 protein. Here the sample spans 40,000 to 50,000 distinct CDR3 sequences, over 15% being singletons. A word on this clonotype: Its antigen remains unknown. A read error may explain this, as a much larger clone is one base away.

CDR3 length: 13 residues. CDR1 and CDR2 from the germline V gene are LNHDA and SQIVND (reference sequence). The gene calls are TRBV19 and TRBJ1-5, with D unresolved. The clonotype was recovered from a human donor in good health. Some libraries in this study had Jurkat cell RNA spiked in. Sequenced material: naive CD8+ T cells from blood, with Jurkat cell RNA spiked in. As to subset: FACS-sorted CD8+CD4-CCR7+CD45RA+ naive T cells. CDR3 nucleotide sequence: TGTGTCAGTGCCTTTAGTAGCAATCAGCCCCAGCATTTT. Translation: CVSAFSSNQPQHF.